Presented here are 8 T cell receptor beta chains from one specimen sequenced in a study of multiple sclerosis patients with progressive multifocal leukoencephalopathy. Time point in this sample: before natalizumab initiation. The method was immunoSEQ multiplex PCR; TCRdb's version includes in-frame clones alone and lacks a portion of them. The table has fewer than 40,000 clones, over 90% seen once. Material for sequencing was PBMCs. The source is a man aged 30 to 39 with multiple sclerosis.

Comment on this clone: Other DNA sequences in this specimen translate into the identical CDR3. V and J are TRBV11-2 and TRBJ2-3; D is undetermined. Germline CDR1 SGHAT, CDR2 FQNNGV. The CDR3 length is 12 residues. Trimming shortened V by 5 bases and J by 0 bases, and 3 bases separated the two germline ends. The CDR3 protein is CASSASTDTQYF. The CDR3 coding sequence is TGTGCCAGCAGCGCCAGCACAGATACGCAGTATTTT. Supplemented by reference TRBV11-2 and TRBJ2-3, the full variable domain reads EAGVAQSPRYKIIEKRQSVAFWCNPISGHATLYWYQQILGQGPKLLIQFQNNGVVDDSQLPKDRFSAERLKGVDSTLKIQPAKLEDSAVYLCASSASTDTQYFGPGTRLTVL.

The chain employs TRBV29-1 and TRBJ2-1; D gene uncertain. V shed 4 bases and J shed 9 bases, with 7 bases lying between them. CDR1 is SQVTM and CDR2 is ANQGSEA in the germline V gene. The CDR3 contains 10 residues. CDR3 amino acids: CSVVTREQFF. As DNA, the CDR3 is TGCAGCGTTGTAACGCGTGAGCAGTTCTTC.

The chain uses TRBV2 and TRBJ1-2, with a possible D match to TRBD1 (5 bases). This CDR3 has 19 residues. Germline values: CDR1 SNHLY, CDR2 FYNNEI. V was pared by 3 bases and J by 4 bases, with 27 bases between. Here the CDR3 reads CASSDSAGQFLSPTYGYTF. The CDR3 region has the DNA TGTGCCAGCAGTGATTCGGCAGGACAATTCCTTTCCCCTACCTATGGCTACACCTTC.

The chain joins TRBV5-1 to TRBJ2-3; TRBD1 agrees at 7 bases. The CDR3 loop spans 16 amino acids. V shed 3 bases, J shed 2 bases, and the junction held 9 bases outside the gene matches. CDR1 is SGHRS, CDR2 YFSETQ, per germline. The CDR3 is CASSSTGSVPTDTQYF. The CDR3, as DNA: TGCGCCAGCAGCTCGACAGGGTCTGTCCCCACAGATACGCAGTATTTT.

V is TRBV27 and J is TRBJ2-3, with TRBD2 as a possible D gene (6 bases). With 11 bases removed from V and 8 bases from J, the gap between germline ends came to 20 bases. Germline CDR1 MNHEY, CDR2 SMNVEV (reference sequence). The CDR3 extends over 13 amino acids. The chain's CDR3 is CARGSRWGGTQYF. CDR3 nucleotides: TGTGCCCGGGGGAGCAGATGGGGAGGTACGCAGTATTTT.

The chain recombines TRBV5-8 with TRBJ2-5; D is unclear. The CDR3 spans 14 residues. The V and J ends lost 0 bases and 0 bases respectively, with 6 bases between them. The germline V gene has CDR1 SGHTS and CDR2 YDEGEE. This chain's CDR3 is CASSLDSYQETQYF. As DNA, the CDR3 is TGTGCCAGCAGCTTGGACAGCTACCAAGAGACCCAGTACTTC.

With regard to this clone: The same CDR3 arises from other DNA sequences in this sample as well. The J gene is TRBJ2-7, the V gene TRBV7-9; D is ambiguous. Trimming took off 4 bases at V and 6 bases at J, with 10 bases between the two ends. The germline V gene has CDR1 SEHNR and CDR2 FQNEAQ (reference sequence). CDR3 length equals 12 residues. As DNA, the CDR3 is TGTGCCAGCAGCTCCGTACTGAGCGAGCAGTACGTC. Amino acids: CASSSVLSEQYV.

The V and J genes are TRBV27 and TRBJ2-1; D perhaps matches TRBD2 (5 bases). CDR1 and CDR2 from the germline V gene are MNHEY and SMNVEV (reference sequence). The ends were cut back, 3 bases at V and 0 bases at J, with 9 bases in the middle. The CDR3 is 15 residues long. This chain's CDR3 is CASSFRDPSYNEQFF. Here the CDR3 DNA reads TGTGCCAGCAGTTTTCGGGATCCCTCCTACAATGAGCAGTTCTTC.